This entry features one TCR beta chain sequence. Its specificity is unknown. TCRdb's copy holds only in-frame clones and misses some; the assay was immunoSEQ multiplex PCR. The sample yields about 120,000 clones, about 83% seen once. This record belongs to a study of T cell responses to AZD1222 COVID-19 vaccine. Overall study: Pooled in the analysis were second doses at about 4 or about 12 weeks.

The study's findings and limits: Unmutated variant regions are reportedly the target of nearly half of TCRs that are spike-specific. Possibly, clonal diversity was underestimated; donors were largely white British and included more females. At study baseline, merely more than 5 AZD1222 recipients were seropositive.

This sequence originates from an adult in good health. Here the sequenced sample was peripheral blood, taken on day 0 of AZD1222 vaccination.

The CDR3 loop is CASSYGGQGGYEQYF. CDR3 DNA sequence: TGTGCCAGCAGTTATGGGGGACAGGGGGGGTACGAGCAGTACTTC. V is TRBV6-5 and J is TRBJ2-7, with 11 bases matching TRBD1. The J segment lost 4 bases and the V segment lost 3 bases, leaving 5 bases of the junction unmatched. The CDR3 runs 15 residues. CDR1 MNHEY and CDR2 SVGAGI come from the germline V gene.